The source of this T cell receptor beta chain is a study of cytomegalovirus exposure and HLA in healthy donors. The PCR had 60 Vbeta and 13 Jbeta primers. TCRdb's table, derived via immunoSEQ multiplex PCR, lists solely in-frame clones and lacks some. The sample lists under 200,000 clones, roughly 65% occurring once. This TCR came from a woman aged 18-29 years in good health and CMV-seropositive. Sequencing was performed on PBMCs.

The CDR3 spells CSASEAFF. The DNA for the CDR3 is TGCAGTGCGAGTGAAGCTTTCTTT. The chain carries TRBV20-1 and TRBJ1-1, with D uncertain. Trimming stripped 6 bases from V and 7 bases from J, with 3 bases between. This CDR3 has 8 amino acids. The germline CDR1 and CDR2 sequences are DFQATT and SNEGSKA (reference sequence).